This is a list of T cell receptor beta chains from one sample in a study of CD8 T cells in Susac syndrome. TCRdb passed the immunoSEQ multiplex PCR reads through MiXCR, listing each CDR3 protein once. This sample has around 270,000 distinct CDR3 sequences, with roughly 90% found just once. Input material: CD8+ T cells from PBMCs. These receptors all come from a human donor with multiple sclerosis. The conserved cysteine and the conserved F or W are not part of the CDR3 here.

j_call: TRBJ2-2; v_call: TRBV20-1; cdr3_length: 12; cdr3_aa: SARGPSGTGELF
j_call: TRBJ2-1; v_call: TRBV20-1; cdr3_length: 13; cdr3_aa: SASEGGGHYNEQF
j_call: TRBJ2-3; v_call: TRBV20-1; cdr3_length: 13; cdr3_aa: SARQRAGQQDTQY
j_call: TRBJ2-6; v_call: TRBV4-1; cdr3_length: 12; cdr3_aa: ASTGTAGANVLT
j_call: TRBJ1-5; v_call: TRBV6-1; cdr3_length: 14; cdr3_aa: ASSHPWQGSNQPQH
j_call: TRBJ1-5; v_call: TRBV27; cdr3_length: 15; cdr3_aa: ASSLLAWEGGNQPQH
j_call: TRBJ2-1; v_call: TRBV7-8; cdr3_length: 14; cdr3_aa: ASLRGGAGGYNEQF
j_call: TRBJ2-1; v_call: TRBV14; cdr3_length: 10; cdr3_aa: ASSPVIGEQF
j_call: TRBJ2-3; v_call: TRBV3-1; cdr3_length: 13; cdr3_aa: ASSQGTSGSDTQY
j_call: TRBJ2-7; v_call: TRBV19; cdr3_length: 11; cdr3_aa: ASSMKGVYEQY
j_call: TRBJ2-1; v_call: TRBV7-9; cdr3_length: 8; cdr3_aa: ASSFEKQF
j_call: TRBJ2-5; v_call: TRBV2; cdr3_length: 15; cdr3_aa: ASSEGVTSGRAETQY
j_call: TRBJ2-2; v_call: TRBV18; cdr3_length: 11; cdr3_aa: ATTMRSAGELF
j_call: TRBJ2-1; v_call: TRBV6-1; cdr3_length: 14; cdr3_aa: ASSPEVAGLYNEQF
j_call: TRBJ1-1; v_call: TRBV7-3; cdr3_length: 11; cdr3_aa: ASSQHWNTEAF
j_call: TRBJ1-1; v_call: TRBV4-3; cdr3_length: 11; cdr3_aa: ASRGQGLTEAF
j_call: TRBJ2-1; v_call: TRBV12-3/TRBV12-4; cdr3_length: 14; cdr3_aa: ASSFGPGQLYNEQF
j_call: TRBJ2-3; v_call: TRBV6-1; cdr3_length: 13; cdr3_aa: ASSPGTGFTDTQY
j_call: TRBJ2-5; v_call: TRBV24-1; cdr3_length: 16; cdr3_aa: ATSDRPGQALIQETQY
j_call: TRBJ1-5; v_call: TRBV21-1; cdr3_length: 11; cdr3_aa: ASKQTSNQPQH
j_call: TRBJ2-1; v_call: TRBV10-3; cdr3_length: 13; cdr3_aa: AISYERFPYNEQF
j_call: TRBJ2-1; v_call: TRBV4-1; cdr3_length: 12; cdr3_aa: ASSQGLALGEQF
j_call: TRBJ2-3; v_call: TRBV7-2; cdr3_length: 14; cdr3_aa: ASSPLASASTDTQY
j_call: TRBJ2-1; v_call: TRBV7-2; cdr3_length: 16; cdr3_aa: ASSLVVAGGFVGNEQF